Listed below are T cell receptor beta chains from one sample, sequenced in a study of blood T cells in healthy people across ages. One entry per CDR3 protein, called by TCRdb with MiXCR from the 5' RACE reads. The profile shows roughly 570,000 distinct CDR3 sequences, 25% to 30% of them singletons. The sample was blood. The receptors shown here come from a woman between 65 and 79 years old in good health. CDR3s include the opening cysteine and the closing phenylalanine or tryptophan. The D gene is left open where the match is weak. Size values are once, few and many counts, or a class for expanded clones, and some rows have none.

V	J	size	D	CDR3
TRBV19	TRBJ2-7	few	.	CASKSLWGYYEQYF
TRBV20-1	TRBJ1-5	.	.	CSVLIRGGNQPQHF
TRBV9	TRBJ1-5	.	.	CASSPGRDTYSNQPQHF
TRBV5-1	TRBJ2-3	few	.	CASSLVPGGPRPNTQYF
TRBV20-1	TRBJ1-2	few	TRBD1	CSASLNRGAYGYTF
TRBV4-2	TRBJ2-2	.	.	CASSQGRQNTGELFF
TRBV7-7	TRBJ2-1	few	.	CASSTGAGEQFF
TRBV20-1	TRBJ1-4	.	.	CSARDTAENEKLFF
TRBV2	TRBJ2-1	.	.	CASSDIAGAYNEQFF
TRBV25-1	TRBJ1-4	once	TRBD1	CASSVGQVHNEKLFF
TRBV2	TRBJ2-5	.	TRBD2	CASTGLAGEQETQYF
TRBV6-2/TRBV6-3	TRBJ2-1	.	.	CASSYDGWNEQFF
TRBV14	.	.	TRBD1	CASSPGTGISNEQFF
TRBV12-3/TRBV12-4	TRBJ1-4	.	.	CASSSSGRGEKLFF
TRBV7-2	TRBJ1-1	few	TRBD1	CASSFSFGQGRAFF
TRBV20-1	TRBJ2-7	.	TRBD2	CSAIIGRGGIYEQYF
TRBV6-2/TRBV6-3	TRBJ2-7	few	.	CASTFWGRHNYEQYF
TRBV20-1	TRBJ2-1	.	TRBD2	CSARVTERESSYNEQFF
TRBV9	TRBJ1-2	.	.	CASSADWYGYTF
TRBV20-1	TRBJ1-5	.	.	CSARGGVGDQPQHF
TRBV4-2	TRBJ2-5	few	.	CASSQDPPGGLETQYF
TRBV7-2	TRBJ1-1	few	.	CASSSPIGGASGTEAFF
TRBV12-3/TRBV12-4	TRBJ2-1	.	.	CASSFNTYNEQFF
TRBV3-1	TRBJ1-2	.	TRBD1	CASSHSGQGAGYTF
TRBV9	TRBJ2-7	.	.	CASSVEAGASYEQYF
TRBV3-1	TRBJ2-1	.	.	CASSQDPGGGSNYEQFF
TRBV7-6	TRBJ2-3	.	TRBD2	CASSKGGSEDTQYF
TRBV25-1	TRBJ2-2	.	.	CASSGRGINTGELFF
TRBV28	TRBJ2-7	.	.	CASRIPPNFYEQYF
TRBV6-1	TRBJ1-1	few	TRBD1	CASSERGPGTEAFF
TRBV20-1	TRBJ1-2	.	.	CSARDPHRRGRVGHNYGYTF
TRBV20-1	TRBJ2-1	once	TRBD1	CSARAGTGHNEQFF
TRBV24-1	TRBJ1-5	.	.	CATSDSGVRQPQHF
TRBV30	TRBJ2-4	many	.	CAWSVGSFGNIQYF
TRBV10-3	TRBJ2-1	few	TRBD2	CAISATTSGGPYNEQFF
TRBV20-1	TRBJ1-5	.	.	CSAIGPSFGNQPQHF
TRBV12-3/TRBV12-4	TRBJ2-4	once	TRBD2	CASSLVAGDNIQYF